Below, 3 T cell receptor beta chains from the same sample are listed, as sequenced in a study of radiation and T cells in renal cell carcinoma (TCRdb year 2020). Library preparation used the immunoSEQ multiplex PCR assay. TCRdb took this table from immuneACCESS and kept in-frame rearrangements with V and J called. Such tables lack part of the clones; where checked against another copy, unresolved V genes explain under half of the gap, and the rest is unexplained. The sample yields fewer than 55,000 clones; 80% were counted once. About 30% of the sample lies in the top ten. The label giving this sample's time point can be read as: blood 2 weeks post-SBRT. According to the study, the label for this sample's treatment or condition signals: 15 Gy SBRT to primary tumor, nephrectomy 4 weeks later. Sample: blood, taken from a patient whose treatment included radiotherapy and nephrectomy. The receptors derive from a woman aged 70-85 years with renal cell carcinoma.

This chain joins TRBV7-2 and TRBJ2-2; D remains ambiguous. Germline lookup yields CDR1 SGHTA and CDR2 FQGNSA. The V gene lost 1 base and the J gene lost 5 bases, with 2 bases spanning the gap. This CDR3 spans 12 amino acids. In nucleotides, the CDR3 is TGTGCCAGCAGCTTAGGTACCGGGGAGCTGTTTTTT. Translated, it gives CASSLGTGELFF.

This rearrangement joins TRBV2 to TRBJ1-6; no reliable D call. Trimming stripped 3 bases from V and 8 bases from J, with 14 bases between. The CDR3 length is 15 residues. Looked up from germline, CDR1 is SNHLY and CDR2 is FYNNEI. Here the CDR3 DNA reads TGTGCCAGCAGTGACGGCTGGCAGGAGGATTCACCCCTCCACTTT. Translation gives CASSDGWQEDSPLHF.

This clone has a handful of counts. This chain's CDR3 is CASSRDPNGANEKLFF. CDR3 DNA: TGTGCCAGTAGTAGAGACCCAAATGGGGCTAATGAAAAACTGTTTTTT. The chain combines TRBV19 with TRBJ1-4; D uncertain. Germline lookup yields CDR1 LNHDA and CDR2 SQIVND (reference sequence). V was pared by 4 bases and J by 3 bases, with 15 bases between. The CDR3 runs to 16 residues.